This entry is about one T cell receptor beta chain. The data belong to a study of T cell changes during pregnancy in multiple sclerosis. V lost 6 bases to trimming and J lost 0 bases; unmatched junction nucleotides: 4. CDR1 and CDR2 from the germline V gene are SQVTM and ANQGSEA. The CDR3 runs to 14 residues. Clones were read by immunoSEQ multiplex PCR, and TCRdb kept only the in-frame ones, dropping some. The repertoire consists of 40,000 to 60,000 clones, with about nine tenths occurring once and the leading ten covering under 1.5%. The chain has TRBV29-1 and TRBJ2-3; TRBD1 aligns across 9 bases. This clonotype originated in a female donor in good health, enrolled as a control in a pregnancy study. The sequencing used peripheral blood, collected in the first trimester of pregnancy. CDR3 nucleotide sequence: TGCAGCGTGTACAGGGGGCAGAGCACAGATACGCAGTATTTT. It specifies CSVYRGQSTDTQYF.